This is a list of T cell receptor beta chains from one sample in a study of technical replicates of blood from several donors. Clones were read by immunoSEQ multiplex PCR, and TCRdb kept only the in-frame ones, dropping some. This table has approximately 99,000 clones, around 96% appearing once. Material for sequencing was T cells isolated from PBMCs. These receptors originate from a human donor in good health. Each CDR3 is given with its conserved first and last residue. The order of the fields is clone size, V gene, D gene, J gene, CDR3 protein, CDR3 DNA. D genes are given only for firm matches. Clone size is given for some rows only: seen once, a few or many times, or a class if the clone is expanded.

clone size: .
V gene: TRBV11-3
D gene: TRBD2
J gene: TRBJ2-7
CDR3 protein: CASSALTSGSPYEQYF
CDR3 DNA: TGTGCCAGCAGCGCCCTGACTAGCGGGAGTCCCTACGAGCAGTACTTC

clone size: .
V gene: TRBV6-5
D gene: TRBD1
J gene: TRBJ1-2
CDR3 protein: CASSYSRGQGLYTF
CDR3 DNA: TGTGCCAGCAGTTACTCGAGGGGACAGGGGCTCTACACCTTC

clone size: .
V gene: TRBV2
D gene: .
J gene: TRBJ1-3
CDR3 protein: CASSPIRITNSGNTIYF
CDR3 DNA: TGTGCCAGCAGTCCTATTCGTATTACTAACTCTGGAAACACCATATATTTT

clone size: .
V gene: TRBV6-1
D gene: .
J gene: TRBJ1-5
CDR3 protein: CASTTNQPQHF
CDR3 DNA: TGTGCCAGCACTACCAATCAGCCCCAGCATTTT

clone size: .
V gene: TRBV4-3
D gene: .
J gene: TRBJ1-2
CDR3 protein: CASSQGDKNYGYTF
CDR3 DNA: TGCGCCAGCAGCCAAGGGGACAAGAACTATGGCTACACCTTC

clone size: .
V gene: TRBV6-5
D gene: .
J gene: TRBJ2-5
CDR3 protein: CASQRRSPQETQYF
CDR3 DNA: TGTGCCAGCCAGAGGAGAAGCCCTCAAGAGACCCAGTACTTC

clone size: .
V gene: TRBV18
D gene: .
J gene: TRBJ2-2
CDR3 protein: CASSRKRTNTGELFF
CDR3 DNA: TGTGCCAGCTCACGGAAGCGCACGAACACCGGGGAGCTGTTTTTT

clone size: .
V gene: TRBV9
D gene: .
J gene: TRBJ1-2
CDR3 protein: CASSALGDSVPGTFYGYTF
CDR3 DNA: TGTGCCAGCAGCGCCCTGGGTGATTCGGTCCCCGGGACTTTCTATGGCTACACCTTC

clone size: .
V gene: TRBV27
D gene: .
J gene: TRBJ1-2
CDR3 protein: CASSLGRAGYGYTF
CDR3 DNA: TGTGCCAGCAGTTTGGGGAGAGCGGGCTATGGCTACACCTTC

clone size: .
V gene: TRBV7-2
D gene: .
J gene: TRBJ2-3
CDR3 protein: CASSLASDTQYF
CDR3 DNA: TGTGCCAGCAGCTTAGCGTCGGATACGCAGTATTTT

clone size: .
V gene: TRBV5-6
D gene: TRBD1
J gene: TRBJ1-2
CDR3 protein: CASSLAWTGAHGYTF
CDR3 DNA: TGTGCCAGCAGCTTGGCTTGGACAGGTGCTCATGGCTACACCTTC

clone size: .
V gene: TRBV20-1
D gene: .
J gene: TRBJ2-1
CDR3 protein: CSATGDDEQFF
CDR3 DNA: TGCAGTGCTACAGGGGATGATGAGCAGTTCTTC

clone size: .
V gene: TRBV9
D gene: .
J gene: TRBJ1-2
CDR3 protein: CASSPSGKLNYGYTF
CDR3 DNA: TGTGCCAGCAGCCCCTCCGGGAAACTGAACTATGGCTACACCTTC

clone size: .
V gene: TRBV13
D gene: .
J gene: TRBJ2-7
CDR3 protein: CASSLEAALGREQYF
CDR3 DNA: TGTGCCAGCAGCTTAGAAGCGGCTCTGGGTAGAGAGCAGTACTTC

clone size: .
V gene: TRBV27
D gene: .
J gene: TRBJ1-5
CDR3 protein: CASSWGGERQPQHF
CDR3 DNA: TGTGCCAGCTCGTGGGGGGGAGAGCGGCAGCCCCAGCATTTT

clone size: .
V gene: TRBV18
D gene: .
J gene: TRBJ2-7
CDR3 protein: CASSPDGGEQYF
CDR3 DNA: TGTGCCAGCTCACCAGACGGGGGCGAGCAGTACTTC

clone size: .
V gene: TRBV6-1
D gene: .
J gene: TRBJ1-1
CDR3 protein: CASNRANTEAFF
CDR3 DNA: TGTGCCAGTAACAGGGCGAACACTGAAGCTTTCTTT

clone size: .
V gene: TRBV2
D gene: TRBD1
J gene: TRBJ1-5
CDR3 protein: CASSEPRTGRNQPQHF
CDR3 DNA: TGTGCCAGCAGTGAACCGAGGACAGGCAGAAACCAGCCCCAGCATTTT

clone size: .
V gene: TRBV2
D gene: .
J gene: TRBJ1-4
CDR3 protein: CASSWTAVNEKLFF
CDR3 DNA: TGTGCCAGCTCCTGGACAGCAGTTAATGAAAAACTGTTTTTT

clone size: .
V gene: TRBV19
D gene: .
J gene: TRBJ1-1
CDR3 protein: CASSRGGNTEAFF
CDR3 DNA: TGTGCCAGTAGTAGGGGAGGGAACACTGAAGCTTTCTTT

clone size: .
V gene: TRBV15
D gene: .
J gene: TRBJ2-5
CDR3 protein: CATSRDVGETQYF
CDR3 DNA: TGTGCCACCAGCAGAGATGTCGGGGAGACCCAGTACTTC

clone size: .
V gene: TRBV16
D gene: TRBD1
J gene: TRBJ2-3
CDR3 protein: CASSQSGQGADTQYF
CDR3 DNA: TGTGCCAGCAGCCAATCGGGACAGGGGGCGGATACGCAGTATTTT

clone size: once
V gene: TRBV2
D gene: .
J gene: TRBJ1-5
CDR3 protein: CASMPGLSEGQPQHF
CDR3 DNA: TGTGCCAGCATGCCCGGACTGAGTGAAGGTCAGCCCCAGCATTTT

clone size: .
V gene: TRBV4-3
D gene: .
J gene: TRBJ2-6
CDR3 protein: CASSQAGSWRSGANVLTF
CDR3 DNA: TGCGCCAGCAGCCAAGCGGGGTCGTGGAGATCTGGGGCCAACGTCCTGACTTTC

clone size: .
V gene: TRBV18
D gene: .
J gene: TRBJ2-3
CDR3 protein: CASSPGRDTQYF
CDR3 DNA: TGTGCCAGCTCACCAGGCCGAGATACGCAGTATTTT

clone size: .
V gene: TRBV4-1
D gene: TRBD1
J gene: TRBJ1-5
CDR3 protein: CASSEGTVSNQPQHF
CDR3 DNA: TGCGCCAGCAGCGAGGGGACAGTTAGCAATCAGCCCCAGCATTTT

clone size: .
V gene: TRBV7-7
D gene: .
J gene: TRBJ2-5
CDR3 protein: CASSSGGQETQYF
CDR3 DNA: TGTGCCAGCAGCTCCGGGGGCCAAGAGACCCAGTACTTC

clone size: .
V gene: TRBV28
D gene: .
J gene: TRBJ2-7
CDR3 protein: CASTDTGNSYEQYF
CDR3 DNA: TGTGCCAGCACCGACACCGGCAACTCCTACGAGCAGTACTTC

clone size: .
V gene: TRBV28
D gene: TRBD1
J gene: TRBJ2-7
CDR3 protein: CASLRQGHHEQYF
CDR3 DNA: TGTGCCAGCCTGAGACAGGGGCACCACGAGCAGTACTTC

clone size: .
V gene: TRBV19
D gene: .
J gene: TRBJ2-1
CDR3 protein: CASSPARYNEQFF
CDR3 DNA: TGTGCCAGTAGTCCGGCGAGGTACAATGAGCAGTTCTTC

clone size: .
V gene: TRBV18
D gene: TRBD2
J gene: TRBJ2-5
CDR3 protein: CASSPPASGQETQYF
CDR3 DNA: TGTGCCAGCTCACCTCCGGCTAGCGGACAAGAGACCCAGTACTTC

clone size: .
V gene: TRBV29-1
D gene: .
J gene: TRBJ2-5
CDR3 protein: CSVEYSGETQYF
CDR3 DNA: TGCAGCGTTGAATACAGTGGGGAGACCCAGTACTTC

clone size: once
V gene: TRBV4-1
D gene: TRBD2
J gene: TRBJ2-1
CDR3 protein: CASSLVGERGYNEQFF
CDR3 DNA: TGCGCCAGCAGCCTAGTGGGGGAGCGGGGGTACAATGAGCAGTTCTTC

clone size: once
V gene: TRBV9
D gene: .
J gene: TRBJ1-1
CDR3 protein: CASTVGSYGTEAFF
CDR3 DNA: TGTGCCAGCACGGTGGGCTCTTATGGCACTGAAGCTTTCTTT

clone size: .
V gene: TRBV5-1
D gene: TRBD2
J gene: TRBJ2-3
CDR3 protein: CASSLTSGTVDTQYF
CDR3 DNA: TGCGCCAGCAGCTTGACTAGCGGGACGGTAGATACGCAGTATTTT

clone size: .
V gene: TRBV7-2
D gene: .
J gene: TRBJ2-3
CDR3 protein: CASGRYGTDTQYF
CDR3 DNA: TGTGCCAGCGGGAGGTATGGGACAGATACGCAGTATTTT

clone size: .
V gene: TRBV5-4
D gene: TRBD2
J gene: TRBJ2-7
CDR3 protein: CASSLGGSGNEQYF
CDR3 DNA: TGTGCCAGCAGCTTGGGAGGGAGCGGGAACGAGCAGTACTTC

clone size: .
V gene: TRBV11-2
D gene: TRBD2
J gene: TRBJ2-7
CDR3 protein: CASSSLAGISYEQYF
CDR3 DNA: TGTGCCAGCAGCTCACTAGCGGGCATCTCCTACGAGCAGTACTTC

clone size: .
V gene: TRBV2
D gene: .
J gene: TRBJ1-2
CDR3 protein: CASTRQNYGYTF
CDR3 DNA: TGTGCCAGCACCCGACAGAACTATGGCTACACCTTC

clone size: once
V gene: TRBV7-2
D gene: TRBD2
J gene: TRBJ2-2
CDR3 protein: CASTRLAGGSGELFF
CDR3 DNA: TGTGCCAGCACCAGACTAGCGGGAGGATCCGGGGAGCTGTTTTTT

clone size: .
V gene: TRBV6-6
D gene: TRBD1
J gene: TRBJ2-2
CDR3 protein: CASRWTGTGGELFF
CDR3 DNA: TGTGCCAGCAGGTGGACAGGGACGGGCGGGGAGCTGTTTTTT

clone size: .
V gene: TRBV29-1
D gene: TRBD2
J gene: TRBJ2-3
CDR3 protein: CSVEGTSGMDTQYF
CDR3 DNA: TGCAGCGTTGAGGGGACTAGCGGGATGGATACGCAGTATTTT

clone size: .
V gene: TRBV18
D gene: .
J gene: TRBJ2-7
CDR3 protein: CASSPPKSSYEQYF
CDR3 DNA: TGTGCCAGCTCACCACCGAAGAGCTCCTACGAGCAGTACTTC

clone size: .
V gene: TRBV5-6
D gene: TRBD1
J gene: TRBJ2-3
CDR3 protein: CASSLPKGAFLTDTQYF
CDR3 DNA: TGTGCCAGCAGCTTGCCGAAGGGGGCCTTTCTCACAGATACGCAGTATTTT

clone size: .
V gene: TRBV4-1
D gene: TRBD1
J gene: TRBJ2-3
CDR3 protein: CASSPGQGTDTQYF
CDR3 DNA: TGCGCCAGCAGCCCAGGACAGGGCACAGATACGCAGTATTTT

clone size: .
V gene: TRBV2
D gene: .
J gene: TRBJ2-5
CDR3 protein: CASSVPWGEETQYF
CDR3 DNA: TGTGCCAGCAGTGTCCCCTGGGGGGAAGAGACCCAGTACTTC

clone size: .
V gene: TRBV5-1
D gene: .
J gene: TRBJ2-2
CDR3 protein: CASSLNTLFANTGELFF
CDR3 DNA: TGCGCCAGCAGCTTGAACACCTTGTTCGCGAACACCGGGGAGCTGTTTTTT

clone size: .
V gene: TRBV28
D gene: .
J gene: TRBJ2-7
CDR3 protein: CASSLDGSSYEQYF
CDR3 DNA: TGTGCCAGCAGTTTGGATGGGAGCTCCTACGAGCAGTACTTC

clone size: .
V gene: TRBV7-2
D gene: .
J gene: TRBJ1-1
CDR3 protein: CASSLVPGMNTEAFF
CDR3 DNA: TGTGCCAGCAGCTTAGTTCCGGGGATGAACACTGAAGCTTTCTTT

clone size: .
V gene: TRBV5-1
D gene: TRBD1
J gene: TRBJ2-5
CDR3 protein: CASSFSPYSRQGKGQETQYF
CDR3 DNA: TGCGCCAGCAGCTTTTCCCCTTACTCGAGACAGGGAAAGGGGCAAGAGACCCAGTACTTC

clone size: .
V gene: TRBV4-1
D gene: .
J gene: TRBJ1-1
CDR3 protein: CASSQQGLNEAFF
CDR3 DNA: TGCGCCAGCAGCCAACAGGGTCTGAATGAAGCTTTCTTT